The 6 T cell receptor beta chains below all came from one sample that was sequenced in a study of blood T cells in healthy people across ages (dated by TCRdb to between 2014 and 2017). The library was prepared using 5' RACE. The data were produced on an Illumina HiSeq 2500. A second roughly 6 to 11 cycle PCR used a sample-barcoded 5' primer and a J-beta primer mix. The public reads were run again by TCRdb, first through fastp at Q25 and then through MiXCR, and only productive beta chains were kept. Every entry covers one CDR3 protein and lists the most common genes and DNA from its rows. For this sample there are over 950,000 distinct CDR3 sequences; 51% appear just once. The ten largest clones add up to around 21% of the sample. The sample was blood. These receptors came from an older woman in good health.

In DNA, the CDR3 is TGTGCCAGCAGCCGAGTCCCCTTGGCAGGGGCTTACAATGAGCAGTTCTTC. Its translation is CASSRVPLAGAYNEQFF. The chain uses TRBV5-5 and TRBJ2-1; D might be TRBD1 (6 bases). Trimming pared 4 bases from V and 4 bases from J, leaving 21 bases between. This CDR3 region has 17 residues. Germline CDR1 is SGHKS and CDR2 is YYEKEE (reference sequence).

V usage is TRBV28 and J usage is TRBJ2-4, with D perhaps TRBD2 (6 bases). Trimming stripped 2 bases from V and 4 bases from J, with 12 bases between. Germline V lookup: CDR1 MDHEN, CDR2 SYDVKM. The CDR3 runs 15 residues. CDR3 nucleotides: TGTGCCAGCAGTTTAGTGGGGACTGGGAAAAACATTCAGTACTTC. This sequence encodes CASSLVGTGKNIQYF.

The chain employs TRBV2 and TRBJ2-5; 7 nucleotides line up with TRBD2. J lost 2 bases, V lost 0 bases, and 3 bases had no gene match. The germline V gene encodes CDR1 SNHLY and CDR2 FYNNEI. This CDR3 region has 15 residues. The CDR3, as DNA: TGTGCCAGCAGTGAAGCGCAGCGGGGTCAAGAGACCCAGTACTTC. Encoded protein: CASSEAQRGQETQYF.

CDR3 sequence: CASSLELATYEQYF. The CDR3 coding sequence is TGCGCCAGCAGCTTGGAACTAGCGACATACGAGCAGTACTTC. The chain carries TRBV5-1 and TRBJ2-7; TRBD2 matches at 7 bases. In germline, CDR1 is SGHRS, CDR2 YFSETQ. This CDR3 is built from 14 residues. V lost 0 bases, J lost 4 bases, and 4 bases stayed unmatched.

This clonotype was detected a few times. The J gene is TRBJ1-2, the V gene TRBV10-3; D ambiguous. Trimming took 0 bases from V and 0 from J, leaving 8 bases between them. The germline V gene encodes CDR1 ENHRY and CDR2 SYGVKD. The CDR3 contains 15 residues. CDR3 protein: CAISESALANYGYTF. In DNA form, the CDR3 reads TGTGCCATCAGTGAGTCGGCCCTAGCTAACTATGGCTACACCTTC.

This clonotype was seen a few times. The CDR3 here is CASSGTGLSSYEQYF. CDR3 DNA: TGTGCCAGCAGCGGTACAGGGCTTTCGTCCTACGAGCAGTACTTC. V and J are TRBV7-2 and TRBJ2-7, with D possibly matching TRBD1 (6 bases). Germline V gene data show CDR1 as SGHTA and CDR2 as FQGNSA. CDR3 length: 15 amino acids. Trimming cost V 5 bases and J 1 base, with 15 bases left between them.